This T cell receptor (beta chain) emerged from a study of T cell responses to AZD1222 COVID-19 vaccine. This table comes from immunoSEQ multiplex PCR, and its TCRdb copy is limited to in-frame clones, with some not included. This sample has some 87,000 clones, with approximately 89% found just once. The CDR3 has 12 residues. V shed 11 bases and J 6 bases; nucleotides not matched to a gene: 7. CDR1 is SGHNT, CDR2 YENEEA, per germline. This TCR was recovered from an adult in good health. This chain uses TRBV11-3 with TRBJ1-5; TRBD1 agrees at 7 bases. The sequences come from peripheral blood, collected on day 0 of MenACWY control vaccination. CDR3 loop: CAGHRDSQPQHF. The CDR3 DNA sequence: TGTGCCGGACACAGGGACAGTCAGCCCCAGCATTTT.